The 10 T cell receptor beta chains in this list originate from one sample, sequenced in a study of identical twins. TCRdb called the 5' RACE reads again in MiXCR, with one record for every CDR3 protein. Here the sample spans hundreds of thousands of distinct CDR3 sequences, over 8.5% being singletons. The data also belong to a second study, concerning yellow fever vaccine responses in identical twins.

What was sequenced was PBMCs. Every receptor here comes from a woman aged 18-35 years in good health.

The CDR3 DNA reads TGTGCCAGCAGCTTAGATTCCCCCATTGGACTAGGGGACTACGAGCAGTACTTC. Amino acids: CASSLDSPIGLGDYEQYF. The chain is built from TRBV11-2 and TRBJ2-7; 7 bases match TRBD2. This CDR3 contains 18 residues. The germline V gene has CDR1 SGHAT and CDR2 FQNNGV. The junction had 14 bases not matched to a gene; V was cut back by 0 bases and J by 3 bases.

This clonotype came up many times. The genes are TRBV5-1 and TRBJ2-5, with D possibly being TRBD1 (6 bases). The CDR3 is 14 residues long. The V and J ends lost 4 bases and 5 bases respectively, with 15 bases between them. From germline, CDR1 is SGHRS and CDR2 YFSETQ. CDR3 protein: CASSPGTLGETQYF. The CDR3 DNA is TGCGCCAGCAGCCCAGGGACATTAGGCGAGACCCAGTACTTC.

The rearrangement joins TRBV29-1 to TRBJ2-1; a possible D gene is TRBD1 (5 bases). Germline V lookup: CDR1 SQVTM, CDR2 ANQGSEA. This CDR3 region has 12 residues. Trimming shortened V by 5 bases and J by 7 bases, and 12 bases separated the two germline ends. The CDR3 sequence is CSVRYQGNEQFF. In DNA, the CDR3 is TGCAGCGTTCGTTACCAGGGTAATGAGCAGTTCTTC.

The chain links TRBV7-6 to TRBJ1-3, with D unclear. Germline CDR1 reads SGHVS; CDR2 reads FNYEAQ. This CDR3 is built from 16 residues. The ends were cut back, 2 bases at V and 5 bases at J, with 16 bases in the middle. The CDR3 protein is CASSLWGTENRNTIYF. The CDR3 DNA sequence: TGTGCCAGCAGCTTATGGGGAACGGAGAACCGAAACACCATATATTTT.

This clonotype has a handful of counts. The V call is TRBV7-2, the J call TRBJ2-1; D tentatively reads TRBD1 or TRBD2 (6 bases each). CDR3 length equals 16 residues. Per germline, CDR1 SGHTA and CDR2 FQGNSA. The germline V and J ends were trimmed by 5 bases and 4 bases, with 18 bases remaining between them. The CDR3 nucleotides read TGTGCCAGCAGCCCAGTCGATAGGGGGACTTACAATGAGCAGTTCTTC. Its translation: CASSPVDRGTYNEQFF.

This clonotype was seen more than once but under ten times. This rearrangement joins TRBV6-1 to TRBJ2-7, with no clear D. This CDR3 spans 13 amino acids. Germline V lookup: CDR1 MNHNS, CDR2 SASEGT. V was clipped by 4 bases and J by 3 bases, with 10 bases between them. The DNA for the CDR3 is TGTGCCAGCAGTGTCATACAGAGCTACGAGCAGTACTTC. It codes for CASSVIQSYEQYF.

This chain links TRBV5-1 with TRBJ1-6, with D perhaps TRBD1 (5 bases). V lost 4 bases and J lost 8, with 13 bases in between. Germline CDR1 SGHRS, CDR2 YFSETQ. This CDR3 comprises 14 residues. The chain's CDR3 is CASSHRDRDSPLHF. For the CDR3, the DNA is TGCGCCAGCAGCCACCGGGACCGAGATTCACCCCTCCACTTT.

This chain uses TRBV5-1 with TRBJ1-1, with D tentatively TRBD1 (5 bases). Trimming took 6 bases from V and 2 from J, leaving 14 bases between them. The CDR3 is made up of 14 amino acids. Germline-derived CDR1 and CDR2 are SGHRS and YFSETQ. CDR3 protein: CASTPGRGNTEAFF. Here the CDR3 DNA reads TGCGCCAGCACTCCTGGGAGGGGAAACACTGAAGCTTTCTTT.

This clonotype appeared a few times. The gene calls are TRBV6-1 and TRBJ2-4; D unresolved. Germline-derived CDR1 and CDR2 are MNHNS and SASEGT. The CDR3 length is 13 residues. V was shortened by 3 bases and J by 7 bases, with 10 bases between the two germline ends. CDR3 in DNA: TGTGCCAGCAGTGAGATGGCTTTGAACATTCAGTACTTC. This sequence encodes CASSEMALNIQYF.

This chain uses TRBV6-5 with TRBJ2-7, with TRBD2 as a possible D gene (6 bases). CDR3 size: 12 residues. The ends were cut back, 3 bases at V and 7 bases at J, with 10 bases in the middle. Germline values: CDR1 MNHEY, CDR2 SVGAGI. The CDR3 loop reads CASSYLGGEQYF. CDR3 DNA sequence: TGTGCCAGCAGTTATCTGGGGGGAGAGCAGTACTTC.